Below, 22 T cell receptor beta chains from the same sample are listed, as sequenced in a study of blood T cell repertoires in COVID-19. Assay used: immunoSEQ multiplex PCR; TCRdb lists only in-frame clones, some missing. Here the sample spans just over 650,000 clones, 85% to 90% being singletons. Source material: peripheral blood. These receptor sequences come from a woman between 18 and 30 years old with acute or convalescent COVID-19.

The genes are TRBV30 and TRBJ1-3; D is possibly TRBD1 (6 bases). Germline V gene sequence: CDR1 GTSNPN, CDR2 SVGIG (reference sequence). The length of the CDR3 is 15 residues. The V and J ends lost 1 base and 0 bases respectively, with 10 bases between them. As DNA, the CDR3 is TGTGCCTGGAGTGGACAGGCCAGCTCTGGAAACACCATATATTTT. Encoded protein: CAWSGQASSGNTIYF.

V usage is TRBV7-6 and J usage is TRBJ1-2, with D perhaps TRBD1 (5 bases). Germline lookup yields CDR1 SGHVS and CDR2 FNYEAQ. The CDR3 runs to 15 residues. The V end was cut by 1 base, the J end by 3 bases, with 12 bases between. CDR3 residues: CASSLEAGSDYGYTF. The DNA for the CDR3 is TGTGCCAGCAGCTTAGAGGCAGGGTCTGACTATGGCTACACCTTC.

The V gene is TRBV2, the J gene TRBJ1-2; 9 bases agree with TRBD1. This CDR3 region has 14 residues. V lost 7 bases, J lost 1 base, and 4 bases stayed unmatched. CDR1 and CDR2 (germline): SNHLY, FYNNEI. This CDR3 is CASTPGQGNYGYTF. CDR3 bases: TGTGCCAGCACACCGGGACAGGGTAACTATGGCTACACCTTC.

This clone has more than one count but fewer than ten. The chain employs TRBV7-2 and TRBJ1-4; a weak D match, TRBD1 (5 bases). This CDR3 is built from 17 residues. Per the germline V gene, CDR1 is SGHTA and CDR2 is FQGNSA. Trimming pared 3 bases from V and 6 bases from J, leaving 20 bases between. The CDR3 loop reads CASSLPTRQGWDEKLFF. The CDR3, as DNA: TGTGCCAGCAGCTTGCCCACGCGGCAGGGCTGGGATGAAAAACTGTTTTTT.

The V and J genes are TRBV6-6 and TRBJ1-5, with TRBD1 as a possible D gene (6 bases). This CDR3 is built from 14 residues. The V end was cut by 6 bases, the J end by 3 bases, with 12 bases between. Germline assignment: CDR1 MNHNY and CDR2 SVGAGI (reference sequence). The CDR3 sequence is CASSPGQTNQPQHF. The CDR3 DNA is TGTGCCAGCAGCCCCGGACAGACCAATCAGCCCCAGCATTTT.

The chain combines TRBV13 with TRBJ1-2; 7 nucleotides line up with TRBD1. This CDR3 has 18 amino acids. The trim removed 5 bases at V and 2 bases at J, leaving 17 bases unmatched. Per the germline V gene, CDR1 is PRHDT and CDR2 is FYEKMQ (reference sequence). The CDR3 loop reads CASSNNRRGGQRNYGYTF. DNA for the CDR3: TGTGCCAGCAGCAACAACCGGCGTGGGGGACAGAGAAACTATGGCTACACCTTC. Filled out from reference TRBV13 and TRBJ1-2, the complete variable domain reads AAGVIQSPRHLIKEKRETATLKCYPIPRHDTVYWYQQGPGQDPQFLISFYEKMQSDKGSIPDRFSAQQFSDYHSELNMSSLELGDSALYFCASSNNRRGGQRNYGYTFGSGTRLTVV.

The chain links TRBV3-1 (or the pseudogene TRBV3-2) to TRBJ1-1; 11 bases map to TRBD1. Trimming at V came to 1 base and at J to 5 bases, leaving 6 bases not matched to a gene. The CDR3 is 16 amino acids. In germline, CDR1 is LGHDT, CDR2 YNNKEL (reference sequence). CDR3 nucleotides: TGTGCCAGCAGCCAAGTGAGGACAGGGGGCTTGACTGAAGCTTTCTTT. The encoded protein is CASSQVRTGGLTEAFF.

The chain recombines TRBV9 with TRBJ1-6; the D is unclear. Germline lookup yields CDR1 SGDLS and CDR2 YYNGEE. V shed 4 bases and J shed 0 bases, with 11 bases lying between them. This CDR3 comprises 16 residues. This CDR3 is CASSPGLSSYNSPLHF. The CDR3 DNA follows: TGTGCCAGCAGCCCTGGGCTTAGCTCCTATAATTCACCCCTCCACTTT.

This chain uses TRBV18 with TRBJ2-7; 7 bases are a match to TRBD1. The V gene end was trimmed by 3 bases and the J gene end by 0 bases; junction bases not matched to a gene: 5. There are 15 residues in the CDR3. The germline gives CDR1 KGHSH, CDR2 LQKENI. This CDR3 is CASSPYRGSSYEQYF. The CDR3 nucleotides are TGTGCCAGCTCACCGTACAGGGGTAGCTCCTACGAGCAGTACTTC.

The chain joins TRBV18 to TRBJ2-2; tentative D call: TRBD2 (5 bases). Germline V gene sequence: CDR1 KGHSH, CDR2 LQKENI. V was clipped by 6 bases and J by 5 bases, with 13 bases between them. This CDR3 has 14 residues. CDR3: CASSWTGGTGELFF. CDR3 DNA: TGTGCCAGCTCTTGGACCGGAGGAACCGGGGAGCTGTTTTTT.

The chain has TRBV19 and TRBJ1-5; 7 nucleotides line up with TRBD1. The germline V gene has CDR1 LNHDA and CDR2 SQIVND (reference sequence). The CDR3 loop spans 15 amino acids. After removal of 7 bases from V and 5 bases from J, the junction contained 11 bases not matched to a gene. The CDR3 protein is CASTHAGGIDQPQHF. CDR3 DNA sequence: TGTGCCAGTACGCATGCAGGGGGAATAGATCAGCCCCAGCATTTT.

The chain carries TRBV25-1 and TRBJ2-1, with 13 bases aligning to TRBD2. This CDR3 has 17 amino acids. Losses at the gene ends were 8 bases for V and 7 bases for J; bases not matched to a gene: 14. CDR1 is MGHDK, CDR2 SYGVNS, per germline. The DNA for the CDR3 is TGTGCCAGCTCCTCAGCCTCCGGGACTAGCGGGGTTAATGAGCAGTTCTTC. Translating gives CASSSASGTSGVNEQFF.

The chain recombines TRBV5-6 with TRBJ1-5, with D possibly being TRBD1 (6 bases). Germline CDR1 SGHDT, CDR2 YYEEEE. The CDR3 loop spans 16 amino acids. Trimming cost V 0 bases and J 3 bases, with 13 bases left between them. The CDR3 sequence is CASSLANRELNQPQHF. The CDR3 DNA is TGTGCCAGCAGCTTGGCCAACAGGGAACTCAATCAGCCCCAGCATTTT.

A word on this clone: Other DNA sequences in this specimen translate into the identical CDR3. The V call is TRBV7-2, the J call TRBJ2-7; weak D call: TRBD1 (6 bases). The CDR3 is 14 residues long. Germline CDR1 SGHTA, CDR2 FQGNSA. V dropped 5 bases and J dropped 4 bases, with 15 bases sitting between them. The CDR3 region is CASSPRTAPYEQYF. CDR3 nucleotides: TGTGCCAGCAGCCCACGGACAGCGCCTTACGAGCAGTACTTC.

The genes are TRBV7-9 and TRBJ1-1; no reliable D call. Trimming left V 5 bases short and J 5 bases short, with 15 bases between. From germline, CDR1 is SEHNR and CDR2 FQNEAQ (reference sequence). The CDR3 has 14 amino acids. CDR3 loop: CASSPQVAWTEAFF. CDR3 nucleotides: TGTGCCAGCAGCCCCCAGGTCGCGTGGACTGAAGCTTTCTTT.

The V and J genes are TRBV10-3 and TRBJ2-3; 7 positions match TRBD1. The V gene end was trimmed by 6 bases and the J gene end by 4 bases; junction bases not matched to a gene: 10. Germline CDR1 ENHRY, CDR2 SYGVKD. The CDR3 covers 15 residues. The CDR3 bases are TGTGCCATCAGAGAAAGGACAGGTAGTGCAGATACGCAGTATTTT. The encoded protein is CAIRERTGSADTQYF.

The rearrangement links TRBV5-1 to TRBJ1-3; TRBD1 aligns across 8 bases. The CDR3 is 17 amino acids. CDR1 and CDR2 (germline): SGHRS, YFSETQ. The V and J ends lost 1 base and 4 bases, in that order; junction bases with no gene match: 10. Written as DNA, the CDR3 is TGCGCCAGCAGCTTGCGTTCGACAGGGGAGTACGGAAACACCATATATTTT. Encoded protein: CASSLRSTGEYGNTIYF.

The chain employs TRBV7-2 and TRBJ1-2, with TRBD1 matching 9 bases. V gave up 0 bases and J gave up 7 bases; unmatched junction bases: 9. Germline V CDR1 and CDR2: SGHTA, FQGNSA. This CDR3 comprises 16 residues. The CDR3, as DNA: TGTGCCAGCAGCTTAGCGGGCACAGGGGGCAGGGGTGGCTACACCTTC. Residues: CASSLAGTGGRGGYTF.

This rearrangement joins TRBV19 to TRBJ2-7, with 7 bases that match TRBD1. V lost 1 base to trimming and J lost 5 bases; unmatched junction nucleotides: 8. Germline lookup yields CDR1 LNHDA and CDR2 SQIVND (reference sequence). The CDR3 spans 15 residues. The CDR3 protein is CASSIVAAGGDEQYF. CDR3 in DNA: TGTGCCAGTAGTATAGTGGCGGCAGGGGGTGACGAGCAGTACTTC.

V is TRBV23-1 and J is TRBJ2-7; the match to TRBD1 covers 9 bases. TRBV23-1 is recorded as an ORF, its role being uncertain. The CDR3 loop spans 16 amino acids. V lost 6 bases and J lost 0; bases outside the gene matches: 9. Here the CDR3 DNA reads TGCGCCAGCAGCCGAGGACAGGGGTCTGACTCCTACGAGCAGTACTTC. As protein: CASSRGQGSDSYEQYF.

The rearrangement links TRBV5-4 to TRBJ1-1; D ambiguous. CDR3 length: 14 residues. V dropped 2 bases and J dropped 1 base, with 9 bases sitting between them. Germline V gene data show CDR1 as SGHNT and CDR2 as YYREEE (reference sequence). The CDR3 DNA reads TGTGCCAGCAGCTTAACTAGAGAGAACACTGAAGCTTTCTTT. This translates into CASSLTRENTEAFF.

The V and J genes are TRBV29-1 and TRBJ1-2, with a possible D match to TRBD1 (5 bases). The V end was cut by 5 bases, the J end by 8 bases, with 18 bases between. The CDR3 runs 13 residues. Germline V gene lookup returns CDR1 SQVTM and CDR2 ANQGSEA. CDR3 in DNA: TGCAGCGTTCCCGGGACGGATCGGGGGGGCTACACCTTC. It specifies CSVPGTDRGGYTF.